Sequencing of this T cell receptor (beta chain) was carried out in a study of shared clonotypes between healthy human individuals. Study summary: Donor ages ranged 18 to 49 years: a couple of women, a few men. Study-wide results and limits: Shared clonotypes across all four donors exceeded non-shared ones in generation probability. Represented genetic and exposure-history diversity was restricted by having few donors.

When replicate PCRs were run on sorted subsets, they used 200 to 250 ng DNA, around 33,000 T cell genomes. Assay used: immunoSEQ multiplex PCR; TCRdb lists only in-frame clones, some missing. Among around 1.9 million clones, 85% to 95% were seen once, and the ten largest hold over 1.5%. As to this clone: The antigen remains unidentified.

Positive CCR7 selection of CD45RO-negative cells yielded the naive CD8 cells, and terminally differentiated effector memory CD45RA+ cells were excluded. With V trimmed by 6 bases and J by 5 bases, 15 bases remained unmatched. Germline assignment: CDR1 SEHNR and CDR2 FQNEAQ (reference sequence). This CDR3 is built from 17 residues. The sequence was collected from a man younger than 35 in good health. Some clones in this sample may be carry-over from other donors' samples. Material: naive CD8+ T cells from PBMCs. The chain carries TRBV7-9 and TRBJ2-5; 10 bases are a match to TRBD2. The CDR3 region has the DNA TGTGCCAGCAGTCCCAGGCCCTCTAGCGGGAGATGGGAGACCCAGTACTTC. Amino acid sequence: CASSPRPSSGRWETQYF. Using reference TRBV7-9 and TRBJ2-5 for the parts outside the CDR3, the full variable domain is DTGVSQNPRHKITKRGQNVTFRCDPISEHNRLYWYRQTLGQGPEFLTYFQNEAQLEKSRLLSDRFSAERPKGSFSTLEIQRTEQGDSAMYLCASSPRPSSGRWETQYFGPGTRLLVL.